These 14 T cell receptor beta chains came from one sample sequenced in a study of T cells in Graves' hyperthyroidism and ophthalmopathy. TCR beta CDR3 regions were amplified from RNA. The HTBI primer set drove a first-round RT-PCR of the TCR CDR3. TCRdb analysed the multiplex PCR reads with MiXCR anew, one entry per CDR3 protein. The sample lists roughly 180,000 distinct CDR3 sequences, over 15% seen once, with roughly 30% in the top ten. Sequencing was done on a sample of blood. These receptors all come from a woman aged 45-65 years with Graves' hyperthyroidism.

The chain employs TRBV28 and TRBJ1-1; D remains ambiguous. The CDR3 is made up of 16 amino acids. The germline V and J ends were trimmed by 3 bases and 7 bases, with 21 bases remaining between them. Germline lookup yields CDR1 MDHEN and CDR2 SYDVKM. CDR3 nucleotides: TGTGCCAGCAGTTTTATTTGGGTAGAGTCTCGGGGTGAAGCTTTCTTT. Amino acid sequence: CASSFIWVESRGEAFF.

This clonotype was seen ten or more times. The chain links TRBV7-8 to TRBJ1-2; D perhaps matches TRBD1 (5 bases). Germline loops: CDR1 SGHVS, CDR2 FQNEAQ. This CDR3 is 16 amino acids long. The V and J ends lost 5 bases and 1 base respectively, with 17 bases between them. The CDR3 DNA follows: TGTGCCAGCAGCGTTGGGAGACAGCGGATTAACTATGGCTACACCTTC. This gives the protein CASSVGRQRINYGYTF.

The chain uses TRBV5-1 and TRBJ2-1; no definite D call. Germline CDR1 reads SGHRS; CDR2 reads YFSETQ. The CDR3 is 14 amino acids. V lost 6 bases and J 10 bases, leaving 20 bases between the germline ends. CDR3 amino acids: CASTGDWVLGEQFF. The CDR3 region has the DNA TGCGCCAGCACAGGTGACTGGGTCCTCGGGGAGCAGTTCTTC.

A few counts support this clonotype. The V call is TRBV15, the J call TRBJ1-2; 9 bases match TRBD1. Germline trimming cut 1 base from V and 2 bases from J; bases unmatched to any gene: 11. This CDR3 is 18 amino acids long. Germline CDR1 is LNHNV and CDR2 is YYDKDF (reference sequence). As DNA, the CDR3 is TGTGCCACCAGCAGAGGGGGCCCGGGACAGGGTTTCAACTATGGCTACACCTTC. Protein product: CATSRGGPGQGFNYGYTF.

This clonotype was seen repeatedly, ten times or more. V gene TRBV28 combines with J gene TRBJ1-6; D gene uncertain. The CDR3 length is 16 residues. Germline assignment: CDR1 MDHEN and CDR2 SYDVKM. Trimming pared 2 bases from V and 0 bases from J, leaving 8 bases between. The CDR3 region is CASSLVPSSYNSPLHF. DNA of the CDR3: TGTGCCAGCAGTTTAGTACCGAGCTCCTATAATTCACCCCTCCACTTT.

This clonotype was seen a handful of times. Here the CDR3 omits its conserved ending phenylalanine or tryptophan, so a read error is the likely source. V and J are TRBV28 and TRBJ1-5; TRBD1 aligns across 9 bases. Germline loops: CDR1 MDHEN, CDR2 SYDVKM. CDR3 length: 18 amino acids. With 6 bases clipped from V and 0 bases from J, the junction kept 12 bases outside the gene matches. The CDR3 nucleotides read TGTGCCAGCAGCCTCGGGACAGGGCGAAGCGTTAGCAATCAGCCCCAGCATTCT. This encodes CASSLGTGRSVSNQPQHS.

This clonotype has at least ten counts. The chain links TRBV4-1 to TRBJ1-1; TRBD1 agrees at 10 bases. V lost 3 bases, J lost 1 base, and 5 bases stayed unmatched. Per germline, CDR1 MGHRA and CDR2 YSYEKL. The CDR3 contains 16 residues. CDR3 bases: TGCGCCAGCAGCCACCCCAGGACAGGGGGGAACACTGAAGCTTTCTTT. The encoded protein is CASSHPRTGGNTEAFF.

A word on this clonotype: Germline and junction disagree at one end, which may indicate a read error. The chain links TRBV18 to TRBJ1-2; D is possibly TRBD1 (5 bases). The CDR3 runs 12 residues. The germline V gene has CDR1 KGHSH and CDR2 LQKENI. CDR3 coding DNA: TGTGCCAGCTCCGCAGGGACTTATGGTTACACCTTC. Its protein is CASSAGTYGYTF.

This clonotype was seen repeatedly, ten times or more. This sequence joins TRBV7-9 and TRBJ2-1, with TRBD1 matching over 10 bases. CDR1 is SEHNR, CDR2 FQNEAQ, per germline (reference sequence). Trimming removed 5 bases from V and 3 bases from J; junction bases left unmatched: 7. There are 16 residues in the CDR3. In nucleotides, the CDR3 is TGTGCCAGCAGCCAGTACGGGACAGGGGACTACAATGAGCAGTTCTTC. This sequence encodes CASSQYGTGDYNEQFF.

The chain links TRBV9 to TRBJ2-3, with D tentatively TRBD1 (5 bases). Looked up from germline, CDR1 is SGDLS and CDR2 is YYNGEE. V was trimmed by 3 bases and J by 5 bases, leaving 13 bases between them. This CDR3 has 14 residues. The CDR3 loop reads CASSGGRYIDTQYF. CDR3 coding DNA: TGTGCCAGCAGCGGGGGCCGATACATAGATACGCAGTATTTT.

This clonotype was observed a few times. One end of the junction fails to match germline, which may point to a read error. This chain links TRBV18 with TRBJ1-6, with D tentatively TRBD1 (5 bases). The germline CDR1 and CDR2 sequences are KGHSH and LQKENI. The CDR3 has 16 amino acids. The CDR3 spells CTSSPLPGRNNSPLHF. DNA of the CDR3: TGTACCAGCTCACCACTGCCAGGGAGGAATAATTCACCCCTCCACTTT.

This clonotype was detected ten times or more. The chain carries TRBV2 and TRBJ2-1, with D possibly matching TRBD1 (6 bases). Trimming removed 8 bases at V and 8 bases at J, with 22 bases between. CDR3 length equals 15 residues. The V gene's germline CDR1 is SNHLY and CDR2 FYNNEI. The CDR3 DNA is TGTGCCAGCTTCGAACAGGGAACCCCAATGTATGAGCAGTTCTTC. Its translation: CASFEQGTPMYEQFF. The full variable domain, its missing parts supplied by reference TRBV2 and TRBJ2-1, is EPEVTQTPSHQVTQMGQEVILRCVPISNHLYFYWYRQILGQKVEFLVSFYNNEISEKSEIFDDQFSVERPDGSNFTLKIRSTKLEDSAMYFCASFEQGTPMYEQFFGPGTRLTVL.

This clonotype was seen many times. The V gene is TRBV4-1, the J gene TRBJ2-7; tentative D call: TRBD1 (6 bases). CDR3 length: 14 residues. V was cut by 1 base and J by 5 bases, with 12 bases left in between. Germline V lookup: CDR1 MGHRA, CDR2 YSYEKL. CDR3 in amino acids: CASSQAGASDEQYF. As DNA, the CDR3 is TGCGCCAGCAGCCAAGCAGGGGCGAGCGACGAGCAGTACTTC.

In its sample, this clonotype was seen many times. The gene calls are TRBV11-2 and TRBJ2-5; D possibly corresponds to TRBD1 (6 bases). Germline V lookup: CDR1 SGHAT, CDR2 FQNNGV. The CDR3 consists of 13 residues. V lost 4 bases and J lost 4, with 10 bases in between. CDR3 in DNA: TGTGCCAGCAGCTCAGGGGTGGGAGAGACCCAGTACTTC. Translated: CASSSGVGETQYF. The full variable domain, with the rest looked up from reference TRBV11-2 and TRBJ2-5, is EAGVAQSPRYKIIEKRQSVAFWCNPISGHATLYWYQQILGQGPKLLIQFQNNGVVDDSQLPKDRFSAERLKGVDSTLKIQPAKLEDSAVYLCASSSGVGETQYFGPGTRLLVL.